This TCR beta chain stems from a study of response to subunit inactivated influenza vaccine. Germline values: CDR1 SGHTA, CDR2 FQGNSA. Trimming took off 5 bases at V and 0 bases at J, with 12 bases between the two ends. The CDR3 is 15 amino acids. TCRdb itself ran the RT-PCR reads through MiXCR, one entry per CDR3 protein. The sample lists 500,000 to 600,000 distinct CDR3 sequences; 16% were seen once. V and J are TRBV7-2 and TRBJ2-3; D remains unclear. This TCR derives from a man aged 50 to 69 who received an inactivated influenza vaccine. Source: CD4+ T cells sorted from PBMCs, taken less than 30 months after vaccination. The CDR3 DNA reads TGTGCCAGCAGCCCCTCCATCTCTAGCACAGATACGCAGTATTTT. It is translated as CASSPSISSTDTQYF. The variable domain in full, with the rest retrieved from reference TRBV7-2 and TRBJ2-3, is GAGVSQSPSNKVTEKGKDVELRCDPISGHTALYWYRQSLGQGLEFLIYFQGNSAPDKSGLPSDRFSAERTGGSVSTLTIQRTQQEDSAVYLCASSPSISSTDTQYFGPGTRLTVL.